The 10 T cell receptor beta chains given below trace back to one sample, sequenced in a study of OX40 agonist ivuxolimab in advanced cancers. This table comes from immunoSEQ multiplex PCR, and its TCRdb copy is limited to in-frame clones, with some not included. The sample comprises tens of thousands of clones, about 90% of which are singletons, and 0.5% to 0.65% rests with the top ten. Here the sequenced sample was CD4+ or CD8+ T cells sorted from blood, taken in a trial of the OX40 agonist ivuxolimab. All receptors derive from an adult with an advanced solid tumor such as melanoma, head and neck, liver or kidney cancer.

The chain has TRBV19 and TRBJ1-3; 7 nucleotides match TRBD1. This CDR3 is built from 13 residues. Germline CDR1 and CDR2: LNHDA and SQIVND (reference sequence). The CDR3 region is CATTGQSGNTIYF. CDR3 nucleotides: TGTGCTACAACGGGACAGTCTGGAAACACCATATATTTT.

The rearrangement joins TRBV7-9 to TRBJ2-1, with D possibly being TRBD1 or TRBD2 (6 bases each). The CDR3 length is 14 residues. The germline V gene encodes CDR1 SEHNR and CDR2 FQNEAQ (reference sequence). Between the trimmed V and J ends, which lost 3 bases and 6 bases, there was a span of 12 bases. In nucleotides, the CDR3 is TGTGCCAGCAGCTTTGAGGGGGGCGCCAATGAGCAGTTCTTC. Encoded protein: CASSFEGGANEQFF.

J is TRBJ2-1 and V is TRBV11-2; 8 bases fit TRBD2. The CDR3 is 16 amino acids. CDR1 and CDR2 from the germline V gene are SGHAT and FQNNGV. V dropped 1 base and J dropped 3; count of bases not matched to a gene: 5. The CDR3 is CASSLASGSGYNEQFF. The DNA for the CDR3 is TGTGCCAGCAGCTTAGCGAGCGGGAGTGGCTACAATGAGCAGTTCTTC.

V is TRBV5-6 and J is TRBJ1-5; a weak D match, TRBD1 (5 bases). Germline values: CDR1 SGHDT, CDR2 YYEEEE. The CDR3 is 16 amino acids. With 2 bases removed from V and 3 bases from J, the gap between germline ends came to 15 bases. The CDR3 protein is CASSFSLDRVNQPQHF. Here the CDR3 DNA reads TGTGCCAGCAGCTTTTCCCTCGACAGAGTCAATCAGCCCCAGCATTTT.

In DNA, the CDR3 is TGTGCCTGGAGTCGGGGGGAGCAGATCAATCAGCCCCAGCATTTT. Translation: CAWSRGEQINQPQHF. The chain carries TRBV30 and TRBJ1-5, with a weak D call TRBD1 (5 bases). The germline V gene has CDR1 GTSNPN and CDR2 SVGIG (reference sequence). The CDR3 totals 15 residues. Trimming stripped 2 bases from V and 3 bases from J, with 14 bases between.

This clone was detected once. The DNA for the CDR3 is TGTGCCAGCAGCTTCCGGTACGTCTACACCTTC. It yields the protein CASSFRYVYTF. The chain couples TRBV7-9 to TRBJ1-2, with D uncertain. From germline, CDR1 is SEHNR and CDR2 FQNEAQ (reference sequence). The CDR3 has 11 residues. V was pared by 3 bases and J by 10 bases, with 9 bases between.

J is TRBJ1-1 and V is TRBV7-8; no clear D gene. Germline lookup yields CDR1 SGHVS and CDR2 FQNEAQ. The CDR3 loop spans 11 amino acids. V was trimmed by 3 bases and J by 4 bases, leaving 3 bases between them. CDR3 coding DNA: TGTGCCAGCAGCTTTTCCACTGAAGCTTTCTTT. Protein sequence: CASSFSTEAFF.

This clone has only a few counts. The chain recombines TRBV4-2 with TRBJ1-1; 8 bases agree with TRBD1. V was clipped by 1 base and J by 3 bases; unmatched bases: 10. Germline V gene lookup returns CDR1 LGHNA and CDR2 YNFKEQ. The CDR3 consists of 17 residues. The CDR3 loop is CASSQVAGGARHTEAFF. Written as DNA, the CDR3 is TGTGCCAGCAGCCAAGTTGCAGGGGGCGCGAGGCACACTGAAGCTTTCTTT.

J is TRBJ2-5 and V is TRBV5-1; TRBD2 aligns across 8 bases. The length of the CDR3 is 16 residues. V shed 0 bases, J shed 5 bases, and the junction held 9 bases outside the gene matches. The V gene's germline CDR1 is SGHRS and CDR2 YFSETQ. CDR3 DNA: TGCGCCAGCAGCTTGGGGTCGAGCGGGAGTAGGGAGACCCAGTACTTC. Protein product: CASSLGSSGSRETQYF.

The V gene is TRBV6-1, the J gene TRBJ1-1; 7 bases map to TRBD1. V was clipped by 6 bases and J by 5 bases; unmatched bases: 9. Germline loops: CDR1 MNHNS, CDR2 SASEGT. The CDR3 consists of 14 residues. CDR3 coding DNA: TGTGCCAGCAGCACATTACAGGGGAGAACTGAAGCTTTCTTT. Translated, it gives CASSTLQGRTEAFF.